The T cell receptor (beta chain) under discussion was sequenced for a study of shared clonotypes between healthy human individuals. The CDR3 consists of 13 residues. The germline CDR1 and CDR2 sequences are MGHRA and YSYEKL. V was shortened by 10 bases and J by 7 bases, with 17 bases between the two germline ends. Only Caucasian adults living in Nashville, Tennessee made up the donor group. For unsorted PBMC, approximately 290 ng DNA per replicate equaled tens of thousands of T cell genomes. Clones were sequenced by immunoSEQ multiplex PCR, and TCRdb holds only the in-frame ones, with some missing. The table records about 480,000 clones, 79% of them present only once.

Sequencing was performed on PBMCs. The chain is built from TRBV4-1 and TRBJ1-5; D ambiguous. The clonotype was recovered from a woman between 40 and 50 years old in good health. Some clones in this sample may be carry-over from other donors' samples. This chain's CDR3 is CAIATRVGQPQHF. The CDR3 DNA is TGCGCCATCGCCACAAGGGTCGGCCAGCCCCAGCATTTT.